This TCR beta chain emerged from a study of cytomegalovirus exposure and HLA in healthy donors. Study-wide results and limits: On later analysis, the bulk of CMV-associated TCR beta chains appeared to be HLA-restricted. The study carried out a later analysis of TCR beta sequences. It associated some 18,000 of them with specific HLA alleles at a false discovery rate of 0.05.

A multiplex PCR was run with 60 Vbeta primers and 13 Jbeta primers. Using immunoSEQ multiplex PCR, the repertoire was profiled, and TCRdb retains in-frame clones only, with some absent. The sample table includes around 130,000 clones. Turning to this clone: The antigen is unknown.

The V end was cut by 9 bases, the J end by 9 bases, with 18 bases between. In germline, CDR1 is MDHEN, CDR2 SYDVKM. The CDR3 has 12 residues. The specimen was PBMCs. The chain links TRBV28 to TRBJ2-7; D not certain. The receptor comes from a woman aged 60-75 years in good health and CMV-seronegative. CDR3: CASGFENSGQYF. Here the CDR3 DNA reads TGTGCCAGTGGCTTCGAGAATTCAGGGCAGTACTTC.